One sample yielded the 17 T cell receptor beta chains listed below, sequenced in a study of CD8 T cells in Susac syndrome. An input of roughly 0.5 to 1 ug of RNA was subjected to reverse transcription using random hexamers. TCRdb itself ran the immunoSEQ multiplex PCR reads through MiXCR, one entry per CDR3 protein. The data show about 71,000 distinct CDR3 sequences, nearly 96% seen once. Material: CD4+ T cells from PBMCs. The receptors were gathered from a human donor with multiple sclerosis.

V gene TRBV7-2 combines with J gene TRBJ1-1; 9 nucleotides line up with TRBD1. CDR3 length equals 13 residues. The germline V gene has CDR1 SGHTA and CDR2 FQGNSA. The ends lost 0 bases at V and 8 bases at J; junction bases unmatched: 1. CDR3: CASSLAGTGEAFF. CDR3 nucleotides: TGTGCCAGCAGCTTAGCGGGGACAGGGGAAGCTTTCTTT.

The J gene is TRBJ2-7, the V gene TRBV5-6; possibly TRBD2 for D (5 bases). This CDR3 spans 15 amino acids. V lost 0 bases, J lost 3 bases, and 13 bases lay in between. The V gene's germline CDR1 is SGHDT and CDR2 YYEEEE. CDR3 sequence reads: CASSLGPLEGYEQYF. In nucleotides, the CDR3 is TGTGCCAGCAGCTTGGGTCCCCTTGAGGGCTACGAGCAGTACTTC. The full variable domain, with the rest looked up from reference TRBV5-6 and TRBJ2-7, is DAGVTQSPTHLIKTRGQQVTLRCSPKSGHDTVSWYQQALGQGPQFIFQYYEEEERQRGNFPDRFSGHQFPNYSSELNVNALLLGDSALYLCASSLGPLEGYEQYFGPGTRLTVT.

This chain joins TRBV11-1 and TRBJ2-2; the match to TRBD1 covers 7 bases. CDR1 and CDR2 (germline): SGHAT, FQDESV (reference sequence). The CDR3 is 15 amino acids. The V segment lost 5 bases and the J segment 3 bases; nucleotides outside the gene matches: 6. The CDR3 here is CASSPGTGDTGELFF. CDR3 coding DNA: TGTGCCAGCAGCCCAGGAACAGGGGACACCGGGGAGCTGTTTTTT.

CDR3 sequence reads: CASKILGQNYGYTF. The CDR3 DNA reads as TGTGCCAGTAAGATTTTAGGACAGAACTATGGCTACACCTTC. The genes are TRBV19 and TRBJ1-2; D might be TRBD1 (6 bases). V was cut by 7 bases and J by 2 bases, with 14 bases left in between. In germline, CDR1 is LNHDA, CDR2 SQIVND (reference sequence). The CDR3 loop spans 14 amino acids. The full variable domain, rest sourced from reference TRBV19 and TRBJ1-2, is DGGITQSPKYLFRKEGQNVTLSCEQNLNHDAMYWYRQDPGQGLRLIYYSQIVNDFQKGDIAEGYSVSREKKESFPLTVTSAQKNPTAFYLCASKILGQNYGYTFGSGTRLTVV.

This clonotype was observed a single time. This chain connects TRBV5-1 to TRBJ2-3, with D possibly called TRBD1 or TRBD2 (5 bases each). The CDR3 is made up of 14 amino acids. CDR1 is SGHRS, CDR2 YFSETQ, per germline. V gave up 4 bases and J gave up 5 bases, with 14 bases separating them. The CDR3 here is CASSPRGGLDTQYF. The CDR3 region has the DNA TGCGCCAGCAGCCCTCGGGGCGGTCTAGATACGCAGTATTTT.

The chain is built from TRBV29-1 and TRBJ2-7, with D hard to call. The CDR3 is 12 amino acids. The germline gives CDR1 SQVTM, CDR2 ANQGSEA. V dropped 2 bases and J dropped 2 bases, with 7 bases sitting between them. The CDR3 coding sequence is TGCAGCGTTGAAAACACCCCCTACGAGCAGTACTTC. Its translation: CSVENTPYEQYF.

The chain carries TRBV5-1 and TRBJ1-1, with D tentatively TRBD1 (6 bases). The CDR3 contains 17 residues. The V end lost 4 bases, the J end lost 1 base, and 20 bases lay between the germline ends. CDR1 is SGHRS and CDR2 is YFSETQ in the germline V gene. This CDR3 is CASSITTGSLRNTEAFF. The CDR3 region has the DNA TGCGCCAGCAGCATAACGACAGGATCACTTCGGAACACTGAAGCTTTCTTT.

The chain joins TRBV5-4 to TRBJ2-4; TRBD1 is a possible D gene (5 bases). V was trimmed by 0 bases and J by 8 bases, leaving 9 bases between them. Looked up from germline, CDR1 is SGHNT and CDR2 is YYREEE (reference sequence). This CDR3 contains 13 residues. CDR3 nucleotides: TGTGCCAGCAGCTTGGCAGGGTCGGACATTCAGTACTTC. Residues: CASSLAGSDIQYF.

Only a few counts were recorded for this clonotype. The V call is TRBV6-1, the J call TRBJ2-3; D unresolved. The V and J ends lost 5 bases and 5 bases respectively, with 17 bases between them. The CDR3 covers 15 residues. Germline assignment: CDR1 MNHNS and CDR2 SASEGT. CDR3 sequence: CASSRRQWQQDTQYF. In DNA form, the CDR3 reads TGTGCCAGCAGTCGGCGGCAATGGCAACAAGATACGCAGTATTTT.

This clonotype was observed a few times. V is TRBV20-1 and J is TRBJ2-1; D perhaps matches TRBD2 (6 bases). There are 14 residues in the CDR3. V gave up 3 bases and J gave up 1 base, with 10 bases separating them. CDR1 is DFQATT, CDR2 SNEGSKA, per germline (reference sequence). The CDR3 here is CSARLAASYNEQFF. The CDR3 DNA sequence: TGCAGTGCTAGGTTAGCGGCTTCCTACAATGAGCAGTTCTTC.

V usage is TRBV29-1 and J usage is TRBJ1-6, with a weak D call TRBD1 (6 bases). The V end was cut by 4 bases, the J end by 6 bases, with 10 bases between. CDR1 and CDR2 (germline): SQVTM, ANQGSEA. This CDR3 has 13 amino acids. CDR3 sequence (DNA): TGCAGCGTTGGGACAGACCTTAATTCACCCCTCCACTTT. Protein sequence: CSVGTDLNSPLHF.

In its sample, this clonotype was seen a few times. This rearrangement joins TRBV4-2 to TRBJ2-7; the match to TRBD1 covers 10 bases. This CDR3 spans 14 amino acids. CDR1 and CDR2 (germline): LGHNA, YNFKEQ. After removal of 4 bases from V and 4 bases from J, the junction contained 4 bases not matched to a gene. The CDR3 sequence is CASSPTGGNYEQYF. As DNA, the CDR3 is TGTGCCAGCAGCCCGACAGGGGGCAATTACGAGCAGTACTTC.

The chain uses TRBV20-1 and TRBJ2-5, with TRBD2 matching over 10 bases. The J segment lost 5 bases and the V segment lost 3 bases, leaving 9 bases of the junction unmatched. Germline V CDR1 and CDR2: DFQATT, SNEGSKA (reference sequence). The CDR3 runs to 15 residues. The DNA of the CDR3 is TGCAGTGCTAGTCAACTAGCGGGGCCGGGTGAGACCCAGTACTTC. It translates to CSASQLAGPGETQYF.

CDR3 nucleotides: TGTGCCAGCAGCCAGCCTGAAGCTTTCTTT. It encodes CASSQPEAFF. The chain has TRBV7-9 and TRBJ1-1; D uncertain. V gave up 5 bases and J gave up 6 bases, with 4 bases separating them. CDR1 and CDR2 from the germline V gene are SEHNR and FQNEAQ (reference sequence). The CDR3 runs 10 residues.

CDR3 protein: CASSVTGTSTDTQYF. The CDR3 DNA is TGTGCCAGCAGCGTCACAGGGACTAGCACAGATACGCAGTATTTT. The chain uses TRBV9 and TRBJ2-3; D could derive from TRBD1 or TRBD2 (6 bases each). V was pared by 2 bases and J by 0 bases, with 10 bases between. This CDR3 spans 15 amino acids. In germline, CDR1 is SGDLS, CDR2 YYNGEE.

The chain employs TRBV2 and TRBJ1-5, with no clear D. Trimming removed 5 bases at V and 2 bases at J, with 13 bases between. This CDR3 is built from 15 residues. The germline V gene has CDR1 SNHLY and CDR2 FYNNEI. CDR3 region: CASSPPGRGNQPQHF. CDR3 coding DNA: TGTGCCAGCAGTCCCCCTGGGCGCGGCAATCAGCCCCAGCATTTT.

The genes are TRBV3-1 and TRBJ1-5; D possibly corresponds to TRBD1 (5 bases). Germline CDR1 reads LGHDT; CDR2 reads YNNKEL (reference sequence). V dropped 4 bases and J dropped 1 base, with 5 bases sitting between them. CDR3 size: 13 residues. The CDR3 spells CASSRDSNQPQHF. The CDR3 DNA sequence: TGTGCCAGCAGCCGGGACAGCAATCAGCCCCAGCATTTT.